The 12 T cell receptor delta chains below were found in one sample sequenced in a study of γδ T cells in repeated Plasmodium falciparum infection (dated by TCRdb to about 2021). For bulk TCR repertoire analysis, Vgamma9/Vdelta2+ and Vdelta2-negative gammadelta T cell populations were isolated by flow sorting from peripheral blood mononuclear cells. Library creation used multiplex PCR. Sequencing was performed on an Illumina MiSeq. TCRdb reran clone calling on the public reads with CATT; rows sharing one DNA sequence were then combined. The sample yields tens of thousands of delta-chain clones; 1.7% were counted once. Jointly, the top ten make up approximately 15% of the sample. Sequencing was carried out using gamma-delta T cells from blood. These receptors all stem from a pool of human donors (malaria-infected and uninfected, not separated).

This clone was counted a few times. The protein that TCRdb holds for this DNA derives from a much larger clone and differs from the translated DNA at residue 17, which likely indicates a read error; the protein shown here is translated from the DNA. The CDR3 is CALGELVFWNYWGIPDRLIF. In nucleotides, the CDR3 is TGTGCTCTTGGGGAACTAGTCTTCTGGAACTACTGGGGGATCCCCGATAGACTCATCTTT. The chain joins TRDV1 to TRDJ1; 10 positions match TRDD3. Germline V gene lookup returns CDR1 TSWWSYY and CDR2 QGS. This CDR3 region has 20 residues.

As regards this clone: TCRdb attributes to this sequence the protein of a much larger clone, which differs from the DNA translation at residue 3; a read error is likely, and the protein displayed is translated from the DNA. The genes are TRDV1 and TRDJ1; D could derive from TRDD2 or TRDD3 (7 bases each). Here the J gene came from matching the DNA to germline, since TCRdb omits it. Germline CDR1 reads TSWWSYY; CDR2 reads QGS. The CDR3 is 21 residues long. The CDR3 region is CAPGDRTKFLRPGYSPDKLIF. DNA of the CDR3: TGTGCTCCTGGGGACCGTACTAAATTCCTACGTCCGGGATACAGTCCCGATAAACTCATCTTT.

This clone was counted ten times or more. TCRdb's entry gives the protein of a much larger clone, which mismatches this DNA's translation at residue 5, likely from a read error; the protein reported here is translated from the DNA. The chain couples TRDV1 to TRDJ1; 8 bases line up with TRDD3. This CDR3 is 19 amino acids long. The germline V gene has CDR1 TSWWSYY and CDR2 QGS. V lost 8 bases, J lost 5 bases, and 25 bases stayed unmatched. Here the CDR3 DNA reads TGTGCTCTTAAATCCTACCGAACGGTACTGGGGGCCCGCACGGATAAACTCATCTTT. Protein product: CALKSYRTVLGARTDKLIF.

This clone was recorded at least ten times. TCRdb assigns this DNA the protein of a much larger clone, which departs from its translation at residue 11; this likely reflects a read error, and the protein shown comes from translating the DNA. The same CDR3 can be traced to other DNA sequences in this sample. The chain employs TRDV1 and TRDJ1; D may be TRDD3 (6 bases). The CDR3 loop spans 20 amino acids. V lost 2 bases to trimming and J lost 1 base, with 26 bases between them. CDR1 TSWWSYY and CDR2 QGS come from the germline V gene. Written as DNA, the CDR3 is TGTGCTCTTGGGGAAAACAGCGGGCCATCCTTGGGGGTCCTCACCGATAAACTCATCTTT. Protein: CALGENSGPSLGVLTDKLIF.

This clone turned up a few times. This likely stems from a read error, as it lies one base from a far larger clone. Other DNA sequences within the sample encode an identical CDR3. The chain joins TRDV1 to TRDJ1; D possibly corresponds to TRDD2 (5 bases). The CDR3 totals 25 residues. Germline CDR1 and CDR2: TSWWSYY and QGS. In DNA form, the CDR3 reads TGTGCTCTTGGGGAACCCCGGAAACCCTACCCTTTACTCCGTGCCACCATTAGGAACACCGACAAACTCATCTTT. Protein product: CALGEPRKPYPLLRATIRNTDKLIF.

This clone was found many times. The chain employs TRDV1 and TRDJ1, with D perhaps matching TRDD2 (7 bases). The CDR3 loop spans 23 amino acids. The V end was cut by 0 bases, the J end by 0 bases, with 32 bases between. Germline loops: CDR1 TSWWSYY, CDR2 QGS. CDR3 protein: CALGELGLFPTGWGLMYTDKLIF. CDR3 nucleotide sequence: TGTGCTCTTGGGGAACTAGGTCTCTTTCCTACGGGGTGGGGATTAATGTACACCGATAAACTCATCTTT.

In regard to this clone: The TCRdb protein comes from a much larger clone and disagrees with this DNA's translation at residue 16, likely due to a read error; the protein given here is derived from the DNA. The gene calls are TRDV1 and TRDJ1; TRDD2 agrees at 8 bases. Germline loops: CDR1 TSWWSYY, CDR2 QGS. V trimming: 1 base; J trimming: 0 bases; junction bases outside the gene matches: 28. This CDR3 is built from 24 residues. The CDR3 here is CALGEPPFLSSNLVGNTHTDKLIF. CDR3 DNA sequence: TGTGCTCTTGGGGAACCCCCCTTCCTATCATCCAATTTGGTGGGGAATACGCACACCGATAAACTCATCTTT.

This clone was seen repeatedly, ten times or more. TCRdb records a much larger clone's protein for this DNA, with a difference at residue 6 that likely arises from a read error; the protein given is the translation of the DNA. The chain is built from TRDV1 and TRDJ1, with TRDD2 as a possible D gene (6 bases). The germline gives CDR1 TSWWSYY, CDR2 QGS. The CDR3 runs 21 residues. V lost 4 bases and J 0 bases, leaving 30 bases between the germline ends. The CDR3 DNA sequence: TGTGCTCTTGGGGTTCGAGGGTGGCTCCTACTTCGTACTTCGTACACCGATAAACTCATCTTT. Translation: CALGVRGWLLLRTSYTDKLIF.

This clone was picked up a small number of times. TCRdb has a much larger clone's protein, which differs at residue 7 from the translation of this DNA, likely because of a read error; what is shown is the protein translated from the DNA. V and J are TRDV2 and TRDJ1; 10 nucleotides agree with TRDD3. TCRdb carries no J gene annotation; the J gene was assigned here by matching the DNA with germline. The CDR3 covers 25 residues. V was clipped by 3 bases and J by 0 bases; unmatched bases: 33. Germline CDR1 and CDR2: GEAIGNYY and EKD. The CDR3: CACDPICSSSYSWGILRAYTDKLIF. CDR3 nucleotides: TGTGCCTGTGACCCGATCTGTTCAAGTTCCTACTCGTGGGGGATACTAAGGGCGTACACCGATAAACTCATCTTT.

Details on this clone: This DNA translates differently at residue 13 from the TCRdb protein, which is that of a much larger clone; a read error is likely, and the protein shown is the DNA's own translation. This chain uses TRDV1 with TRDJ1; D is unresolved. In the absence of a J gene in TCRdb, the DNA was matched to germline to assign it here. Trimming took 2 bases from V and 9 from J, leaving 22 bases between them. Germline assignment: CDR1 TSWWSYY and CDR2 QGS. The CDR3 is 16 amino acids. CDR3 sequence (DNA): TGTGCTCTTGGGGAAAATTTCGGGCTGAGATTCAATGAACTCATCTTT. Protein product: CALGENFGLRFNELIF.

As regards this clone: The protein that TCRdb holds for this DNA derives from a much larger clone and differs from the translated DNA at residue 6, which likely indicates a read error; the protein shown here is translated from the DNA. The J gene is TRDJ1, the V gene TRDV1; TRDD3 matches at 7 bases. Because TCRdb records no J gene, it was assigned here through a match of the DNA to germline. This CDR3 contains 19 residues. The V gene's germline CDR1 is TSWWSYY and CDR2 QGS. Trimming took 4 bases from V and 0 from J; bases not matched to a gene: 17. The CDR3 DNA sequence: TGTGCTCTTGGGGGGAGCGTCCTCAGGATACGCTCGTACACCGATAAACTCATCTTT. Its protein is CALGGSVLRIRSYTDKLIF.

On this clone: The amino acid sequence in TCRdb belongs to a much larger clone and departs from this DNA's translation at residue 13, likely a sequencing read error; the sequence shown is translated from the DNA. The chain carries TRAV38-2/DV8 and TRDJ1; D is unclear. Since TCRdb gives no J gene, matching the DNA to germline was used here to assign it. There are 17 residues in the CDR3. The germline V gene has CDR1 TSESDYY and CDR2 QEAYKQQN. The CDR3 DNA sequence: TGTGCTTATAGCGTCCAGGTACAGGCTTCTAACACCGGTAAACTCATCTTT. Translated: CAYSVQVQASNTGKLIF.